The next 29 T cell receptor beta chains were all read from a single sample in a study of T cell responses to AZD1222 COVID-19 vaccine. The repertoire was sequenced with immunoSEQ multiplex PCR; TCRdb's copy has only in-frame clones and lacks some. Here the sample spans under 30,000 clones, about 92% being singletons. This material consisted of peripheral blood, taken 28 days after the second AZD1222 dose. The source is an adult who received the AZD1222 COVID-19 vaccine.

In DNA, the CDR3 is TGTGCCAGCAGCCTGCGGACGGAGAACACTGAAGCTTTCTTT. Protein product: CASSLRTENTEAFF. This chain links TRBV5-5 with TRBJ1-1, with D hard to call. With 4 bases removed from V and 1 base from J, the gap between germline ends came to 11 bases. The CDR3 is 14 amino acids. CDR1 and CDR2 from the germline V gene are SGHKS and YYEKEE (reference sequence).

CDR3 nucleotide sequence: TGTGCCAGCTCACCACCCGCAGGGGTGGGCTACACCTTC. This translates into CASSPPAGVGYTF. The chain couples TRBV18 to TRBJ1-2; the D gene is possibly TRBD1 (6 bases). The length of the CDR3 is 13 residues. From germline, CDR1 is KGHSH and CDR2 LQKENI. Trimming stripped 0 bases from V and 8 bases from J, with 10 bases between.

This chain connects TRBV6-5 to TRBJ2-4, with D uncertain. Germline CDR1 MNHEY, CDR2 SVGAGI. The CDR3 is made up of 15 amino acids. Trimming took 5 bases from V and 0 from J, leaving 11 bases between them. The chain's CDR3 is CASSPLRLAKNIQYF. CDR3 nucleotide sequence: TGTGCCAGCAGTCCTCTGCGGCTAGCCAAAAACATTCAGTACTTC.

This chain links TRBV4-3 with TRBJ2-1; 11 bases line up with TRBD2. This CDR3 contains 17 residues. The germline CDR1 and CDR2 sequences are LGHNA and YSLEER. The junction had 16 bases not matched to a gene; V was cut back by 5 bases and J by 10 bases. The CDR3 loop is CASSTPGTSGPLQEQFF. The CDR3 DNA reads as TGCGCCAGCAGCACACCCGGGACTAGCGGCCCCCTCCAGGAGCAGTTCTTC.

The chain carries TRBV6-5 and TRBJ1-1; D perhaps matches TRBD1 (6 bases). V lost 8 bases to trimming and J lost 0 bases, with 16 bases between them. The length of the CDR3 is 15 residues. The germline V gene encodes CDR1 MNHEY and CDR2 SVGAGI. For the CDR3, the DNA is TGTGCCAGCCGGAGGGGGGGGGCGATGAACACTGAAGCTTTCTTT. It yields the protein CASRRGGAMNTEAFF.

This chain joins TRBV2 and TRBJ2-2, with TRBD2 matching 7 bases. This CDR3 is built from 15 residues. The V gene's germline CDR1 is SNHLY and CDR2 FYNNEI. After removal of 4 bases from V and 4 bases from J, the junction contained 6 bases not matched to a gene. In DNA form, the CDR3 reads TGTGCCAGCAGTGCTAGCGGAGGGTTCACCGGGGAGCTGTTTTTT. Amino acid sequence: CASSASGGFTGELFF. The full variable domain, in which reference TRBV2 and TRBJ2-2 provide the parts outside the CDR3, is EPEVTQTPSHQVTQMGQEVILRCVPISNHLYFYWYRQILGQKVEFLVSFYNNEISEKSEIFDDQFSVERPDGSNFTLKIRSTKLEDSAMYFCASSASGGFTGELFFGEGSRLTVL.

This chain links TRBV18 with TRBJ2-3; TRBD1 aligns across 7 bases. V was pared by 8 bases and J by 0 bases, with 11 bases of the junction left unmatched. The CDR3 covers 16 residues. In germline, CDR1 is KGHSH, CDR2 LQKENI. The CDR3 loop is CASRSTGSPSTDTQYF. The CDR3 DNA reads TGTGCCAGCCGTTCGACAGGGTCTCCCAGCACAGATACGCAGTATTTT.

The V gene is TRBV6-2 or TRBV6-3, the J gene TRBJ2-2; D is unresolved. This CDR3 comprises 14 residues. Germline CDR1 reads MNHEY; CDR2 reads SVGEGT. Trimming left V 6 bases short and J 3 bases short, with 11 bases between. For the CDR3, the DNA is TGTGCCAGCAGCCACGTTAGGGACACCGGGGAGCTGTTTTTT. Encoded protein: CASSHVRDTGELFF.

J is TRBJ2-2 and V is TRBV3-1 (or the pseudogene TRBV3-2), with D hard to call. Germline-derived CDR1 and CDR2 are LGHDT and YNNKEL (reference sequence). This CDR3 has 15 residues. Trimming shortened V by 1 base and J by 0 bases, and 6 bases separated the two germline ends. The CDR3 DNA follows: TGTGCCAGCAGCCAAGGGCTAACGAACACCGGGGAGCTGTTTTTT. This gives the protein CASSQGLTNTGELFF.

The rearrangement uses TRBV5-4 and TRBJ2-7; tentatively, D is TRBD1 (5 bases). With 2 bases removed from V and 6 bases from J, the gap between germline ends came to 9 bases. The CDR3 runs 12 residues. CDR1 is SGHNT, CDR2 YYREEE, per germline (reference sequence). This CDR3 is CASSLGEFEQYF. In DNA, the CDR3 is TGTGCCAGCAGCTTAGGGGAATTCGAGCAGTACTTC. Looking up the rest from reference TRBV5-4 and TRBJ2-7 gives the full variable domain: ETGVTQSPTHLIKTRGQQVTLRCSSQSGHNTVSWYQQALGQGPQFIFQYYREEENGRGNFPPRFSGLQFPNYSSELNVNALELDDSALYLCASSLGEFEQYFGPGTRLTVT.

V and J are TRBV7-2 and TRBJ2-3; D ambiguous. The CDR3 contains 13 residues. From germline, CDR1 is SGHTA and CDR2 FQGNSA. Trimming cost V 0 bases and J 7 bases, with 8 bases left between them. CDR3 sequence reads: CASSLALGNTQYF. The CDR3 bases are TGTGCCAGCAGCTTAGCGCTAGGAAATACGCAGTATTTT.

The rearrangement links TRBV29-1 to TRBJ2-3, with D maybe TRBD2 (6 bases). The CDR3 consists of 14 residues. Germline V CDR1 and CDR2: SQVTM, ANQGSEA. V was shortened by 2 bases and J by 2 bases, with 11 bases between the two germline ends. The CDR3 DNA follows: TGCAGCGTTGAATCCGGGAGTTCCACAGATACGCAGTATTTT. This encodes CSVESGSSTDTQYF.

The chain is built from TRBV2 and TRBJ2-3, with TRBD2 matching 12 bases. This CDR3 contains 16 residues. Germline CDR1 reads SNHLY; CDR2 reads FYNNEI. The J segment lost 6 bases and the V segment lost 6 bases, leaving 10 bases of the junction unmatched. The CDR3 region is CASRASGRAGLDTQYF. For the CDR3, the DNA is TGTGCCAGCAGGGCTAGCGGGAGGGCCGGCTTGGATACGCAGTATTTT. Drawing the rest from reference TRBV2 and TRBJ2-3, the complete variable domain is EPEVTQTPSHQVTQMGQEVILRCVPISNHLYFYWYRQILGQKVEFLVSFYNNEISEKSEIFDDQFSVERPDGSNFTLKIRSTKLEDSAMYFCASRASGRAGLDTQYFGPGTRLTVL.

This rearrangement joins TRBV7-8 to TRBJ2-3; TRBD2 aligns across 12 bases. Germline lookup yields CDR1 SGHVS and CDR2 FQNEAQ. The ends lost 4 bases at V and 0 bases at J; junction bases unmatched: 2. The CDR3 extends over 16 amino acids. Here the CDR3 DNA reads TGTGCCAGCAGCTACGGGACTAGCGGGAGCACAGATACGCAGTATTTT. Protein sequence: CASSYGTSGSTDTQYF.

The chain combines TRBV9 with TRBJ1-1; D is ambiguous. This CDR3 comprises 13 residues. Looked up from germline, CDR1 is SGDLS and CDR2 is YYNGEE. V shed 0 bases and J shed 7 bases, with 10 bases lying between them. CDR3 sequence: CASSVVSSGEAFF. The CDR3 DNA sequence: TGTGCCAGCAGCGTAGTCAGTTCGGGTGAAGCTTTCTTT.

The gene calls are TRBV2 and TRBJ2-7; 8 bases agree with TRBD1. CDR1 is SNHLY and CDR2 is FYNNEI in the germline V gene. With 7 bases clipped from V and 3 bases from J, the junction kept 5 bases outside the gene matches. The CDR3 totals 13 residues. CDR3 nucleotides: TGTGCCAGCACCAGGACAGGGATCTACGAGCAGTACTTC. This encodes CASTRTGIYEQYF.

The chain joins TRBV10-3 to TRBJ2-3; 11 bases are shared with TRBD2. Germline-derived CDR1 and CDR2 are ENHRY and SYGVKD. Unmatched junction bases numbered 10, after V lost 2 bases and J lost 3 bases. This CDR3 is built from 18 residues. The CDR3 bases are TGTGCCATCAGTGAGGGGGCTACTAGCGGGAGTGGGACAGATACGCAGTATTTT. Its protein is CAISEGATSGSGTDTQYF.

This clone was counted once. The V gene is TRBV28, the J gene TRBJ1-2, with D unresolved. Germline V gene data show CDR1 as MDHEN and CDR2 as SYDVKM. The CDR3 extends over 14 amino acids. The germline V and J ends were trimmed by 6 bases and 6 bases, with 17 bases remaining between them. CDR3 in DNA: TGTGCCAGCAGCCGTACCGGGGTTAATAATGGCTACACCTTC. Encoded protein: CASSRTGVNNGYTF.

This chain uses TRBV19 with TRBJ2-7; D is undetermined. The germline gives CDR1 LNHDA, CDR2 SQIVND (reference sequence). V was shortened by 7 bases and J by 1 base, with 8 bases between the two germline ends. This CDR3 contains 12 residues. The CDR3: CASTKGSYEQYF. CDR3 DNA sequence: TGTGCCAGTACAAAGGGTTCCTACGAGCAGTACTTC.

The V and J genes are TRBV19 and TRBJ2-2, with D maybe TRBD1 (6 bases). This CDR3 has 15 amino acids. CDR1 is LNHDA, CDR2 SQIVND, per germline (reference sequence). Trimming left V 1 base short and J 3 bases short, with 9 bases between. The CDR3, as DNA: TGTGCCAGTAGTATAGTCCAGGGGTACACCGGGGAGCTGTTTTTT. The encoded protein is CASSIVQGYTGELFF.

The rearrangement uses TRBV29-1 and TRBJ1-3, with D unresolved. The V end was cut by 2 bases, the J end by 1 base, with 6 bases between. Looked up from germline, CDR1 is SQVTM and CDR2 is ANQGSEA. This CDR3 has 13 residues. CDR3 protein: CSVEISSGNTIYF. The CDR3 region has the DNA TGCAGCGTTGAAATAAGTTCTGGAAACACCATATATTTT.

V and J are TRBV3-1 (or the pseudogene TRBV3-2) and TRBJ1-1; D gene unclear. The V gene lost 4 bases and the J gene lost 2 bases, with 11 bases spanning the gap. CDR3 size: 14 residues. Looked up from germline, CDR1 is LGHDT and CDR2 is YNNKEL (reference sequence). CDR3 amino acids: CASSLRGINTEAFF. DNA of the CDR3: TGTGCCAGCAGCCTGAGAGGTATAAACACTGAAGCTTTCTTT.

The CDR3 DNA reads as TGTGCCAGCAGCTTGGACTCCTACGAGCAGTACTTC. Translating gives CASSLDSYEQYF. The chain has TRBV11-2 and TRBJ2-7; unclear D gene. The germline V and J ends were trimmed by 3 bases and 0 bases, with 3 bases remaining between them. This CDR3 contains 12 residues. CDR1 SGHAT and CDR2 FQNNGV come from the germline V gene.

This chain links TRBV6-4 with TRBJ2-3; 8 bases fit TRBD2. In germline, CDR1 is MRHNA, CDR2 SNTAGT. With 4 bases clipped from V and 0 bases from J, the junction kept 0 bases outside the gene matches. This CDR3 is 14 amino acids long. The CDR3 nucleotides read TGTGCCAGCAGTGCTAGCGGGAGCACAGATACGCAGTATTTT. Protein sequence: CASSASGSTDTQYF.

The rearrangement links TRBV5-1 to TRBJ2-2; D gene ambiguous. V was cut by 5 bases and J by 6 bases, with 14 bases left in between. The CDR3 sequence is 14 residues long. The germline CDR1 and CDR2 sequences are SGHRS and YFSETQ. In DNA form, the CDR3 reads TGCGCCAGCAGTACCGAAAGGTCCGCCGGGGAGCTGTTTTTT. It codes for CASSTERSAGELFF.

This rearrangement joins TRBV19 to TRBJ1-3; D uncertain. V was shortened by 6 bases and J by 0 bases, with 9 bases between the two germline ends. Germline V CDR1 and CDR2: LNHDA, SQIVND (reference sequence). The CDR3 is 14 residues long. CDR3 nucleotides: TGTGCCAGTAGCCAGGCCTACTCTGGAAACACCATATATTTT. This sequence encodes CASSQAYSGNTIYF.

The rearrangement links TRBV7-3 to TRBJ2-2; 10 bases are shared with TRBD1. The germline CDR1 and CDR2 sequences are SGHTA and FQGTGA. This CDR3 is built from 16 residues. V was clipped by 1 base and J by 7 bases; unmatched bases: 6. The CDR3 DNA follows: TGTGCCAGCAGCTTAAAGGGACAGGGGAGATACGGGGAGCTGTTTTTT. This sequence encodes CASSLKGQGRYGELFF.

V usage is TRBV28 and J usage is TRBJ1-5; D possibly corresponds to TRBD1 (6 bases). CDR1 is MDHEN, CDR2 SYDVKM, per germline. Trimming took off 7 bases at V and 2 bases at J, with 12 bases between the two ends. This CDR3 region has 14 residues. DNA for the CDR3: TGTGCCAGCATGTACAGGGATGGCAATCAGCCCCAGCATTTT. Translated: CASMYRDGNQPQHF. The full variable domain, with the rest looked up from reference TRBV28 and TRBJ1-5, is DVKVTQSSRYLVKRTGEKVFLECVQDMDHENMFWYRQDPGLGLRLIYFSYDVKMKEKGDIPEGYSVSREKKERFSLILESASTNQTSMYLCASMYRDGNQPQHFGDGTRLSIL.

Relative to its sample, this clone is large. The J gene is TRBJ1-5, the V gene TRBV7-9; D gene ambiguous. The V end lost 3 bases, the J end lost 6 bases, and 6 bases lay between the germline ends. The CDR3 covers 12 residues. Germline V gene data show CDR1 as SEHNR and CDR2 as FQNEAQ (reference sequence). The CDR3 DNA reads as TGTGCCAGCAGCTTCGGGCGTCAGCCCCAGCATTTT. Its protein product is CASSFGRQPQHF.